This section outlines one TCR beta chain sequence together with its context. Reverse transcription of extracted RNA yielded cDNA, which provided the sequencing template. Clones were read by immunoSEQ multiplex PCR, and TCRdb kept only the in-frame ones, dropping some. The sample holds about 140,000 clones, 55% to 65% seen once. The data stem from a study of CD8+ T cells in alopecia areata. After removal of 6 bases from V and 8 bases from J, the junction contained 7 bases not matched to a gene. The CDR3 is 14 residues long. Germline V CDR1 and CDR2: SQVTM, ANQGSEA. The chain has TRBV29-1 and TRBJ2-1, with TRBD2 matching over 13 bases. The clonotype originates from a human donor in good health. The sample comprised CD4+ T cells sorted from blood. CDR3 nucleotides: TGCAGCGTGAGACTAGCGGGAGGTGGGGATGAGCAGTTCTTC. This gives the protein CSVRLAGGGDEQFF.